This TCR beta chain was captured in a study of blood T cell repertoires in COVID-19 (dated by TCRdb to 2018 to 2021). Regarding the study in general: Samples covering the acute and convalescent phases of COVID-19 were provided by collaborators in the United States, Italy and Spain. Subjects who had been exposed to COVID-19, were actively infected with it, or had recovered from it provided the deeply sampled blood TCRbeta repertoires that made up the dataset. HLA class I and class II types, where available, came from metadata supplied by the sample provider rather than from assay-based typing. The sample metadata nearly always contained a de-identified subject ID, COVID-19 status, age in years and sex. The prospective study material was composed of cDNA or gDNA derived from T cells, B-cell-depleted T cells, or PBMCs. The repertoires were released in a freely available public database intended as a resource for research on the immune response to SARS-CoV-2. Samples were obtained from the ongoing ImmuneRACE study (first 160 participants) and from roughly 1,300 subjects provided by 6 global collaborators.

The investigation overall reported the following: Clinical and demographic metadata were provided uncurated, with the amount varying by source and participant.

The germline V gene sets CDR1 to SGHRS and CDR2 to YFSETQ. From cysteine to phenylalanine, the CDR3 is 18 amino acids long. The CDR3 DNA has 54 bases and is translated from base 1. Trimming at the junction amounts to 4 bases on V and 3 bases on J, and the germline ends lie 25 bases apart. A word on this clone: This receptor's antigen is unknown. No quality values exist for individual bases; no much larger clone is one base distant.

The collaborating institutions used their own protocols to collect whole blood in K2EDTA tubes. For TCRbeta analysis, collaborators shipped samples as frozen whole blood, isolated PBMCs, or DNA extracted from either of those sample types. TCRbeta CDR3 regions were amplified from genomic DNA by means of the immunoSEQ Assay, a bias-controlled multiplex PCR. The published analysis was carried out like this. The number of nucleated cells in each sample was estimated from the amplification of reference gene primers within the assay. Sequence reads were collapsed and filtered to measure the absolute abundance of every unique TCRbeta CDR3 rearrangement. Productive Simpson clonality was computed per sample as the square root of Simpson's diversity index over productive rearrangements. Not all clones reach the TCRdb copy of this immuneACCESS table, which keeps in-frame sequences only. Checked studies attribute under half of the gap to unresolved V genes and leave the rest unexplained. The DNA gave D and trimming, while V, J and clone size come from that table. The sample yields more than 85,000 clones; 91% were counted once. The ten biggest clones cover around 1% of the sample.

Specimen: peripheral blood. The chain was built from TRBV5-1 and TRBJ1-1; TRBD1 is a possible D gene, resting on 5 matching bases. This sequence originates from a man in his sixties with acute or convalescent COVID-19. This receptor has the CDR3 CASSALLNIGAGDTEAFF. DNA sequence: TGCGCCAGCAGCGCACTACTTAACATCGGGGCGGGGGACACTGAAGCTTTCTTT.